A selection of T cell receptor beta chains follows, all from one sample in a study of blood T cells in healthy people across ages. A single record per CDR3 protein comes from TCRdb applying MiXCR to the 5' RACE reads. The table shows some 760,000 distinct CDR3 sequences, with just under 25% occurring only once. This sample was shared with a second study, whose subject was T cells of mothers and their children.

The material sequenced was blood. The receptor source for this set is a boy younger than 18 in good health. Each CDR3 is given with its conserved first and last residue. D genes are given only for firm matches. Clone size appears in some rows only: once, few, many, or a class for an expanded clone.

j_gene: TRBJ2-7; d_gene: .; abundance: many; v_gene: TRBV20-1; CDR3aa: CSARYGNSYEQYF; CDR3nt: TGCAGTGCTAGGTACGGGAATTCCTACGAGCAGTACTTC
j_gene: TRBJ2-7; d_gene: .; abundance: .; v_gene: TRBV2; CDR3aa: CASSEEVGSAYEQYF; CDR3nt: TGTGCCAGCAGTGAAGAGGTTGGGTCTGCCTACGAGCAGTACTTC
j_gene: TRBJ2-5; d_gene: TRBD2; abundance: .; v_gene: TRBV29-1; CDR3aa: CSVERRLASETQYF; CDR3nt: TGCAGCGTTGAGAGGCGACTAGCTTCCGAGACCCAGTACTTC
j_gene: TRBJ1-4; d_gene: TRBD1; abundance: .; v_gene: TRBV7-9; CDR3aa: CASSLGQEGKLFF; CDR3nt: TGTGCCAGCAGCCTAGGACAGGAGGGAAAACTGTTTTTT
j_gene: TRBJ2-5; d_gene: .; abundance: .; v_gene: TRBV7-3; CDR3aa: CASSLNVNQETQYF; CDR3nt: TGTGCCAGCAGCTTAAACGTAAACCAAGAGACCCAGTACTTC
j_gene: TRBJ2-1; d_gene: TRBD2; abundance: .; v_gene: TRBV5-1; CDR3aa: CASRMTSGSGNEQFF; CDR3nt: TGCGCCAGCAGGATGACTAGCGGGAGTGGGAATGAGCAGTTCTTC
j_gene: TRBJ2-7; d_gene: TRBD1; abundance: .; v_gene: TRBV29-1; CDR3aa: CSTRTSGTGNGYEQYF; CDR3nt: TGCAGCACTCGCACAAGCGGGACAGGGAACGGCTACGAGCAGTACTTC
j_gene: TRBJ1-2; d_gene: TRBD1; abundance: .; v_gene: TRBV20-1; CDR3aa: CSASKPRDRDYGYTF; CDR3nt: TGCAGTGCTAGCAAACCCCGGGACAGGGACTATGGCTACACCTTC
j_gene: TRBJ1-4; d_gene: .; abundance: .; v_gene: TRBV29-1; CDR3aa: CSVEHQGGEKLFF; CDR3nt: TGCAGCGTTGAGCACCAGGGAGGTGAGAAACTGTTTTTT
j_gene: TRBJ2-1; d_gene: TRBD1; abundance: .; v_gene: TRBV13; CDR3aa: CASSLRTGKNEQFF; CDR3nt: TGTGCCAGCAGCCTCCGGACAGGGAAGAATGAGCAGTTCTTC
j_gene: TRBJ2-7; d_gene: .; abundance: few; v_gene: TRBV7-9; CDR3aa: CASSLIAASYEQYF; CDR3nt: TGTGCCAGCAGCTTAATAGCGGCCTCCTACGAGCAGTACTTC
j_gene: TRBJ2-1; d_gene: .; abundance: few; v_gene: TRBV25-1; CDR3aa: CASSHWNEQFF; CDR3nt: TGTGCCAGCAGCCACTGGAATGAGCAGTTCTTC
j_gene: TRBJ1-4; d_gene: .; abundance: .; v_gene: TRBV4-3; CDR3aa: CASSQERTGYNEKLFF; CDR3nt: TGCGCCAGCAGCCAAGAACGTACAGGGTATAATGAAAAACTGTTTTTT
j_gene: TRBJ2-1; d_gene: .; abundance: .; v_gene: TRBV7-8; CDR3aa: CASTDEGRVNNEQFF; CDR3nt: TGTGCCAGCACGGACGAGGGCCGTGTCAACAATGAGCAGTTCTTC
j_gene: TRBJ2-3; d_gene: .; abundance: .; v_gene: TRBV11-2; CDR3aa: CASSFWQRGSTDTQYF; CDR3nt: TGTGCCAGCAGTTTCTGGCAAAGGGGATCCACAGATACGCAGTATTTT
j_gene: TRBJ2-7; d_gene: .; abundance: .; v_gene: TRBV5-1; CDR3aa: CASSFGGHSYEQYF; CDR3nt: TGCGCCAGCAGCTTTGGGGGCCACTCCTACGAGCAGTACTTC
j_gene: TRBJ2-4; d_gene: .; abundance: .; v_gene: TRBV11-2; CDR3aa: CASSLGTALAKNIQYF; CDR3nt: TGTGCCAGCAGCTTAGGGACAGCTTTAGCCAAAAACATTCAGTACTTC
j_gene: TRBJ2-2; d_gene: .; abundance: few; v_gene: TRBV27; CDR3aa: CASSLGPGGELFF; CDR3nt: TGTGCCAGCAGTCTGGGGCCAGGCGGGGAGCTGTTTTTT
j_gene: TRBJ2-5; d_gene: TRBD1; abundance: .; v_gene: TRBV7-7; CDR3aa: CASSLSGTGRQETQYF; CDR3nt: TGTGCTAGCAGCTTATCCGGGACAGGGAGACAAGAGACCCAGTACTTC
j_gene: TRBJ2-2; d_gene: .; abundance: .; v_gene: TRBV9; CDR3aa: CASSASETGAGTGELFF; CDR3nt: TGTGCCAGCAGCGCCTCAGAGACAGGAGCGGGGACCGGGGAGCTGTTTTTT
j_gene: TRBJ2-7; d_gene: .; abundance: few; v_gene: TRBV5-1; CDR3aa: CASSLDTYYEQYF; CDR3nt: TGCGCCAGCAGCTTGGATACTTACTACGAGCAGTACTTC
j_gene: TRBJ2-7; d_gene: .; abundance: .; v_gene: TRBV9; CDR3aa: CASSVQGFEQYF; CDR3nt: TGTGCCAGCAGCGTTCAGGGCTTCGAGCAGTACTTC
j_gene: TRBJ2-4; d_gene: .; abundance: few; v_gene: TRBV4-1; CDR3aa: CASSQEGKNIQYF; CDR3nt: TGCGCCAGCAGCCAAGAGGGCAAAAACATTCAGTACTTC
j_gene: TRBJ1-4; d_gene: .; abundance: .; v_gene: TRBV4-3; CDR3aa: CASSQEAGRVGEKLFF; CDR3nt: TGCGCCAGCAGCCAAGAGGCGGGCAGGGTGGGTGAAAAACTGTTTTTT
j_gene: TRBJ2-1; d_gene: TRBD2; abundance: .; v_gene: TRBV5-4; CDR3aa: CASSLARPNSGVEQFF; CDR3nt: TGTGCCAGCAGCTTGGCCCGACCAAATAGCGGGGTCGAGCAGTTCTTC
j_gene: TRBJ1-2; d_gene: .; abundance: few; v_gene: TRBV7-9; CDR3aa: CASSLEVPGGLSYGYTF; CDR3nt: TGTGCCAGCAGCTTAGAGGTCCCCGGGGGACTCAGCTATGGCTACACCTTC
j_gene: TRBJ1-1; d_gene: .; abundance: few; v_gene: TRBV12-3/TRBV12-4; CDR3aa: CASVQGLGTEAFF; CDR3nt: TGTGCCAGCGTCCAGGGTCTGGGCACTGAAGCTTTCTTT
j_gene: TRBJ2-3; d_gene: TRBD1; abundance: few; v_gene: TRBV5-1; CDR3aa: CASTTGGWTDTQYF; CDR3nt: TGCGCCAGCACGACAGGGGGTTGGACAGATACGCAGTATTTT
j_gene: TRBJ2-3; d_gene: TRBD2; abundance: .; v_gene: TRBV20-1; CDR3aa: CSARALADPTDTQYF; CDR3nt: TGCAGTGCTAGAGCACTAGCGGACCCCACAGATACGCAGTATTTT
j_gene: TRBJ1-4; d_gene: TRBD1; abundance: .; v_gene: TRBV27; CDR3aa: CASGDRGAGKLFF; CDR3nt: TGTGCCAGCGGGGACAGGGGGGCTGGAAAACTGTTTTTT
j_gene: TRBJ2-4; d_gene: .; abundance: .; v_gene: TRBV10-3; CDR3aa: CAISDRGIAKNIQYF; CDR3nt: TGTGCCATCAGTGATCGAGGAATAGCCAAAAACATTCAGTACTTC
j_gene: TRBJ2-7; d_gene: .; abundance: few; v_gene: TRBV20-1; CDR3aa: CSARLGGAYEQYF; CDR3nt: TGCAGTGCTAGACTCGGCGGCGCCTACGAGCAGTACTTC
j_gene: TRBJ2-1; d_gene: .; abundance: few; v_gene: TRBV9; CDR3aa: CASSPRVGLDEQFF; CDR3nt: TGTGCCAGCAGCCCTCGAGTTGGCCTCGATGAGCAGTTCTTC
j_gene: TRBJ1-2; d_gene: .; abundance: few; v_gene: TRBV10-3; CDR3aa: CAISESQGTYGYTF; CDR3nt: TGTGCCATCAGTGAGTCTCAAGGGACCTATGGCTACACCTTC
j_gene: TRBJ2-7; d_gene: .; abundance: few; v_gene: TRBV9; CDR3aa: CASSVVDTSYEQYF; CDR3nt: TGTGCCAGCAGCGTAGTGGACACGTCCTACGAGCAGTACTTC
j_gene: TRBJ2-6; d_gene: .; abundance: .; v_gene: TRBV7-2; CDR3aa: CASSLFGSSGANVLTF; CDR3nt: TGTGCCAGCAGCTTATTCGGGAGTTCTGGGGCCAACGTCCTGACTTTC
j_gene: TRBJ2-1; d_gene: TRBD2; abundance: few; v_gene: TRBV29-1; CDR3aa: CSVETSLAGNNEQFF; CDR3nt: TGCAGCGTTGAAACGTCACTAGCGGGGAACAATGAGCAGTTCTTC
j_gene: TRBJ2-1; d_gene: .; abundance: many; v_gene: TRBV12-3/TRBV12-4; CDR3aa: CASSFLNEQFF; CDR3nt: TGTGCCAGCAGTTTTTTGAATGAGCAGTTCTTC
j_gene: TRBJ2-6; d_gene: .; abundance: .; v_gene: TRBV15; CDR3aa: CATSRQGSGANVLTF; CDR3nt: TGTGCCACCAGCAGACAGGGATCAGGGGCCAACGTCCTGACTTTC
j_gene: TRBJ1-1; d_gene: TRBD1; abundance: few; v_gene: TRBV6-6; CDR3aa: CASRRQGTEAFF; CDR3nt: TGTGCCAGCAGACGACAGGGTACTGAAGCTTTCTTT
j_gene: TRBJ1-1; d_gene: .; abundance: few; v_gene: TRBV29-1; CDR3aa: CSVERETEAFF; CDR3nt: TGCAGCGTTGAGCGGGAAACTGAAGCTTTCTTT
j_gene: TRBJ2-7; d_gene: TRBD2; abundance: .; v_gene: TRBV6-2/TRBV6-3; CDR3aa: CASSKGLAGGQYEQYF; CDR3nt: TGTGCCAGCAGTAAAGGACTAGCGGGGGGCCAATACGAGCAGTACTTC
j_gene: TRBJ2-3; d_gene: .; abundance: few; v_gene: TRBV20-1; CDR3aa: CSAHATGASTDTQYF; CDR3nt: TGCAGTGCTCATGCGACTGGCGCTAGCACAGATACGCAGTATTTT
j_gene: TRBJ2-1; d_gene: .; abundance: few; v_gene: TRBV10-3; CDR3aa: CAISAVAWMLNEQFF; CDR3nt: TGTGCCATCAGTGCGGTAGCTTGGATGCTGAATGAGCAGTTCTTC
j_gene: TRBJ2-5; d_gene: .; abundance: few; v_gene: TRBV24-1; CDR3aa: CATSDLGQQAQETQYF; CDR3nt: TGTGCCACCAGTGATTTAGGGCAACAGGCCCAAGAGACCCAGTACTTC
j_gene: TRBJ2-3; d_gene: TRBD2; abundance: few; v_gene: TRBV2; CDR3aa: CASSPGLEVKYF; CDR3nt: TGTGCCAGCAGTCCCGGACTAGAAGTTAAGTATTTT
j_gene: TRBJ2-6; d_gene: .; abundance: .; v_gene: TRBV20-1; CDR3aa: CSSLEANVLTF; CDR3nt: TGCAGTAGTCTTGAGGCCAACGTCCTGACTTTC
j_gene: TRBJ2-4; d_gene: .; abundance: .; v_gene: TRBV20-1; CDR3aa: CSAERGRGAKNIQYF; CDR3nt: TGCAGTGCTGAAAGGGGACGGGGGGCCAAAAACATTCAGTACTTC
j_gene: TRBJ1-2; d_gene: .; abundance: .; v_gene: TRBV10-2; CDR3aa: CASSERQPYGYTF; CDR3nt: TGCGCCAGCAGTGAGCGGCAGCCCTATGGCTACACCTTC